This T cell receptor beta chain is from a study of cytomegalovirus exposure and HLA in healthy donors. Turning to the study itself: Counted in an early data release were about 80 million unique TCRs from HLA-typed donors. Study results and caveats: With later analysis, a missense DCLRE1C variant became linked to TCR beta V- and J-gene trimming.

This clone has a handful of counts. What it binds is not known. This PCR relied on a set of 60 Vbeta primers and 13 Jbeta primers. Method: immunoSEQ multiplex PCR; TCRdb's copy keeps in-frame clones and lacks some. The sample lists about 160,000 clones, roughly 76% occurring once. The V end lost 0 bases, the J end lost 3 bases, and 12 bases lay between the germline ends. The CDR3 covers 16 residues. The chain joins TRBV5-3 to TRBJ2-2; D might be TRBD2 (6 bases). TRBV5-3 is an open reading frame whose function is uncertain. Sequenced: PBMCs. The sequence was collected from a man aged 60-69 years in good health and CMV-seronegative. The CDR3: CARSLGAGYYTGELFF. The CDR3 region has the DNA TGTGCCAGAAGCTTGGGTGCGGGATACTACACCGGGGAGCTGTTTTTT.